This entry features one T cell receptor beta chain sequence. Unique molecular identifiers featured in how the TCRbeta library was prepared. TCRdb re-called the PCR reads with MiXCR, one entry per CDR3 protein. The profile shows approximately 420,000 distinct CDR3 sequences, about a tenth of them singletons. The germline CDR1 and CDR2 sequences are SNHLY and FYNNEI. The CDR3 consists of 18 residues. These data come from a study of T-cell reconstitution after alpha-beta-depleted transplantation in children. Sequencing used PBMCs from the stem cell graft donor, obtained from the stem cell graft. The chain combines TRBV2 with TRBJ2-5; the D gene is possibly TRBD2 (6 bases). This TCR was recovered from a human donor who donated a stem cell graft to a child with acute myeloid leukemia. The CDR3: CTCCFFRFGRGAQETQYF. The CDR3 DNA reads TGTACCTGCTGTTTCTTTAGGTTCGGGAGAGGTGCCCAAGAGACCCAGTACTTC.